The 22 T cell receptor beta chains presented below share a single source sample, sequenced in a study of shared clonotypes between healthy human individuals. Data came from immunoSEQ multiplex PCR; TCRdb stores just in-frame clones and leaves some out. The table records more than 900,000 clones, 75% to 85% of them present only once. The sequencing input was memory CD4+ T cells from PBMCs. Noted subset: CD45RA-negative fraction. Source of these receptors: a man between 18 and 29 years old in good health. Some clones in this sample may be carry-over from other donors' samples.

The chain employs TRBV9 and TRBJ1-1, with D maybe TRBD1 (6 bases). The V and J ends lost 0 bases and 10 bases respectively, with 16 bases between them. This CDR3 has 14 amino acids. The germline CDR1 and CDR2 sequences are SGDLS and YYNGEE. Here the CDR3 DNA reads TGTGCCAGCAGCGTAGCTGGGGGCCGGGGAGGAGCTTTCTTT. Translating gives CASSVAGGRGGAFF. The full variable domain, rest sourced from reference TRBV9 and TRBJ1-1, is DSGVTQTPKHLITATGQRVTLRCSPRSGDLSVYWYQQSLDQGLQFLIQYYNGEERAKGNILERFSAQQFPDLHSELNLSSLELGDSALYFCASSVAGGRGGAFFGQGTRLTVV.

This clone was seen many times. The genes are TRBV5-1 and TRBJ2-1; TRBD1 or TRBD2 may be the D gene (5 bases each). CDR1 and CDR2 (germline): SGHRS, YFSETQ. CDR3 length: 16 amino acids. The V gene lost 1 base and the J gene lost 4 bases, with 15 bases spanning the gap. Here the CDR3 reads CASSLLSGAGYNEQFF. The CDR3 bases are TGCGCCAGCAGCTTGTTGTCTGGGGCGGGTTACAATGAGCAGTTCTTC.

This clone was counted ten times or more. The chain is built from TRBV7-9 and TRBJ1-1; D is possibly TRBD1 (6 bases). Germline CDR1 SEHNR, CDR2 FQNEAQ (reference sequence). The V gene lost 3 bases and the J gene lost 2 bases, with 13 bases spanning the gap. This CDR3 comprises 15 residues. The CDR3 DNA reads TGTGCCAGCAGCTTTCAGGCAGGGGCAAACACTGAAGCTTTCTTT. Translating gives CASSFQAGANTEAFF.

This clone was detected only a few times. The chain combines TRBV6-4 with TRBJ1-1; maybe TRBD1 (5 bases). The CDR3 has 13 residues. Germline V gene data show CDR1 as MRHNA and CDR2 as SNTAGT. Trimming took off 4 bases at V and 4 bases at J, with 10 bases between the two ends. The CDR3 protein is CASSVRDGTEAFF. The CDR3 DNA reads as TGTGCCAGCAGTGTCAGGGACGGCACTGAAGCTTTCTTT.

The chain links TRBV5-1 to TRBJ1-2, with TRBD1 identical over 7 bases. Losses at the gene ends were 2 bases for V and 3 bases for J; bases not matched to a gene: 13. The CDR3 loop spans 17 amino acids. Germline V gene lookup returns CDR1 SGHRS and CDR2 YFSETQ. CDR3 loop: CASSFPRTGGEDYGYTF. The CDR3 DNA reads TGCGCCAGCAGCTTCCCGAGGACAGGTGGAGAAGACTATGGCTACACCTTC.

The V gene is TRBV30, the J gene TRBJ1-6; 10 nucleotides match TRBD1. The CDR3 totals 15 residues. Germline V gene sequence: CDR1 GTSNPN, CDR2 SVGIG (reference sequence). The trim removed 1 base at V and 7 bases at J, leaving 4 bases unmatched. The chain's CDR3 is CAWSGDRGLNSPLHF. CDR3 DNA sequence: TGTGCCTGGAGTGGGGACAGGGGTCTCAATTCACCCCTCCACTTT.

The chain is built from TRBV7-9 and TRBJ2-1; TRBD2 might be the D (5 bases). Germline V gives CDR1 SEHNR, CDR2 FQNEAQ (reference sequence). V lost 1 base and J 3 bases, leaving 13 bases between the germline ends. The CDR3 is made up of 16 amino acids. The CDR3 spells CASSLGGPNIYNEQFF. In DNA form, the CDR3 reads TGTGCCAGCAGCTTAGGCGGGCCTAACATCTACAATGAGCAGTTCTTC.

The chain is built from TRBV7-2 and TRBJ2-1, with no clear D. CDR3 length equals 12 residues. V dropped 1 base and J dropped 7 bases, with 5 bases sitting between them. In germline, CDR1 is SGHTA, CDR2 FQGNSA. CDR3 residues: CASSLDRNEQFF. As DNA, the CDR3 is TGTGCCAGCAGCTTAGACCGGAATGAGCAGTTCTTC. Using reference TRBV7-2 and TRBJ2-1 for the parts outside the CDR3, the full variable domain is GAGVSQSPSNKVTEKGKDVELRCDPISGHTALYWYRQSLGQGLEFLIYFQGNSAPDKSGLPSDRFSAERTGGSVSTLTIQRTQQEDSAVYLCASSLDRNEQFFGPGTRLTVL.

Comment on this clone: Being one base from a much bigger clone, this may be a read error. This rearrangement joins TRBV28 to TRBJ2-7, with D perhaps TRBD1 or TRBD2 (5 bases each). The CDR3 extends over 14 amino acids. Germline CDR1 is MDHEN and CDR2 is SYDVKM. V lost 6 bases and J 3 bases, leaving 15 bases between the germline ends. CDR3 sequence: CASRALGTVYEQYF. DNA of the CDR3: TGTGCCAGCAGAGCTCTGGGGACCGTCTACGAGCAGTACTTC.

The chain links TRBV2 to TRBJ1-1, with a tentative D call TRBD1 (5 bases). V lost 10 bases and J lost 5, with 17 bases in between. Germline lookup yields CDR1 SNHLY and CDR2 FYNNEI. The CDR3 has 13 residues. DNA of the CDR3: TGTGCCACCCTCATGGGGGGGGATACTGAAGCTTTCTTT. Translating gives CATLMGGDTEAFF. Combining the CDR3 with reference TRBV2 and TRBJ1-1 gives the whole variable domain EPEVTQTPSHQVTQMGQEVILRCVPISNHLYFYWYRQILGQKVEFLVSFYNNEISEKSEIFDDQFSVERPDGSNFTLKIRSTKLEDSAMYFCATLMGGDTEAFFGQGTRLTVV.

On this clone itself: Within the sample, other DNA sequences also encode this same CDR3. The chain's CDR3 is CASSSANTGELFF. The DNA for the CDR3 is TGCGCCAGCAGCTCGGCAAACACCGGGGAGCTGTTTTTT. The V call is TRBV5-1, the J call TRBJ2-2; D unresolved. Germline V gene sequence: CDR1 SGHRS, CDR2 YFSETQ. Trimming left V 3 bases short and J 2 bases short, with 5 bases between. The length of the CDR3 is 13 residues.

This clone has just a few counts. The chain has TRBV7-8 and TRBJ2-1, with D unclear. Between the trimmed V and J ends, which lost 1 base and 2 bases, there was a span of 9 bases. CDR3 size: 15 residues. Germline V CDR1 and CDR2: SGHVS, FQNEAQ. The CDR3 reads CASSLVPEAYNEQFF. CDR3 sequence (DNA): TGTGCCAGCAGCTTAGTTCCAGAGGCCTACAATGAGCAGTTCTTC.

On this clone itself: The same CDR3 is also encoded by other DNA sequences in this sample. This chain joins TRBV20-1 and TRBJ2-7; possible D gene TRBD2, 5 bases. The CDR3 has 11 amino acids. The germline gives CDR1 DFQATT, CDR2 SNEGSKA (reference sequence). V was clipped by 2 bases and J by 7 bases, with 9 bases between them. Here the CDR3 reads CSARSSGEQYF. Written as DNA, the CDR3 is TGCAGTGCTAGATCGTCGGGGGAGCAGTACTTC.

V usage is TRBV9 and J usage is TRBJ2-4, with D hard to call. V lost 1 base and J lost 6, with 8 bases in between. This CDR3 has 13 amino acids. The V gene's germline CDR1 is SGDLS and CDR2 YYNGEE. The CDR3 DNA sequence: TGTGCCAGCAGCGTAAAAGGCGGAAACATTCAGTACTTC. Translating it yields CASSVKGGNIQYF.

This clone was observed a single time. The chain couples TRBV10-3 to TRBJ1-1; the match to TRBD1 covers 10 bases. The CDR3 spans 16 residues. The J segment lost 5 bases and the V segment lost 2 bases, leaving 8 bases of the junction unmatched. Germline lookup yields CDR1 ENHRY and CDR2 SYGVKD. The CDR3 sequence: CAISEGTGAGRTEAFF. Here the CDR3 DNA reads TGTGCCATCAGTGAGGGGACAGGGGCGGGAAGAACTGAAGCTTTCTTT.

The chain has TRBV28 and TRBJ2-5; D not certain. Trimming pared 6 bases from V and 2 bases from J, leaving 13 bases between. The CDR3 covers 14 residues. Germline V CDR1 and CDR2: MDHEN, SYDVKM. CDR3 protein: CASSKRTVQETQYF. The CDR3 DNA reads TGTGCCAGCAGCAAACGGACGGTACAAGAGACCCAGTACTTC.

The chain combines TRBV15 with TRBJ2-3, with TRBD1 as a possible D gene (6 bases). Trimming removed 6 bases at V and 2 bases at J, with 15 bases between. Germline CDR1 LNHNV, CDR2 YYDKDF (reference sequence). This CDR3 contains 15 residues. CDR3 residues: CATRQGPILTDTQYF. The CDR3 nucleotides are TGTGCCACCAGACAGGGCCCGATCCTCACAGATACGCAGTATTTT.

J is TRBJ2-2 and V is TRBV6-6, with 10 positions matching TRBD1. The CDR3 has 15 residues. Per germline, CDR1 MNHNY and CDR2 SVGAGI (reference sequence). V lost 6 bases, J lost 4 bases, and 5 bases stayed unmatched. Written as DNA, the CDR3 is TGTGCCAGCAGGTTGGGACAGGGGAGCACCGGGGAGCTGTTTTTT. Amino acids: CASRLGQGSTGELFF.

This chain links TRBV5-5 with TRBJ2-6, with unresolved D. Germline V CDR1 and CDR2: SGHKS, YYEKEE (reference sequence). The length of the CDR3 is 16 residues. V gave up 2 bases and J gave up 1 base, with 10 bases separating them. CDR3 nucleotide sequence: TGTGCCAGCAGCTTTTTCCGGTTATCTGGGGCCAACGTCCTGACTTTC. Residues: CASSFFRLSGANVLTF.

CDR3 region: CASSLGTGQGNKNIQYF. CDR3 nucleotides: TGTGCCAGCAGCTTGGGGACAGGTCAGGGGAACAAAAACATTCAGTACTTC. This rearrangement joins TRBV5-4 to TRBJ2-4, with 7 nucleotides matching TRBD1. With V trimmed by 0 bases and J by 3 bases, 9 bases remained unmatched. This CDR3 region has 17 residues. Looked up from germline, CDR1 is SGHNT and CDR2 is YYREEE (reference sequence).

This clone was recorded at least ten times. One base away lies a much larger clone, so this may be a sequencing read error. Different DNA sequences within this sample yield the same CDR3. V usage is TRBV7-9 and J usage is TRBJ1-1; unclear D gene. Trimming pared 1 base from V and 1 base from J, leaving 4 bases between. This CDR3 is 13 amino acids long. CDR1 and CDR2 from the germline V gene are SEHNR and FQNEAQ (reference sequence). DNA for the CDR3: TGTGCCAGCAGCTTAGGGCAGAACACTGAAGCTTTCTTT. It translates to CASSLGQNTEAFF.

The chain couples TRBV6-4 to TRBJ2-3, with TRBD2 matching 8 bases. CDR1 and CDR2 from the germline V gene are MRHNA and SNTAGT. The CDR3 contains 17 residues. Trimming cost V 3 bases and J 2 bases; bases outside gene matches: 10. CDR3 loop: CASSESPAGDPTDTQYF. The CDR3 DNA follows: TGTGCCAGCAGTGAATCCCCAGCGGGGGATCCCACAGATACGCAGTATTTT.